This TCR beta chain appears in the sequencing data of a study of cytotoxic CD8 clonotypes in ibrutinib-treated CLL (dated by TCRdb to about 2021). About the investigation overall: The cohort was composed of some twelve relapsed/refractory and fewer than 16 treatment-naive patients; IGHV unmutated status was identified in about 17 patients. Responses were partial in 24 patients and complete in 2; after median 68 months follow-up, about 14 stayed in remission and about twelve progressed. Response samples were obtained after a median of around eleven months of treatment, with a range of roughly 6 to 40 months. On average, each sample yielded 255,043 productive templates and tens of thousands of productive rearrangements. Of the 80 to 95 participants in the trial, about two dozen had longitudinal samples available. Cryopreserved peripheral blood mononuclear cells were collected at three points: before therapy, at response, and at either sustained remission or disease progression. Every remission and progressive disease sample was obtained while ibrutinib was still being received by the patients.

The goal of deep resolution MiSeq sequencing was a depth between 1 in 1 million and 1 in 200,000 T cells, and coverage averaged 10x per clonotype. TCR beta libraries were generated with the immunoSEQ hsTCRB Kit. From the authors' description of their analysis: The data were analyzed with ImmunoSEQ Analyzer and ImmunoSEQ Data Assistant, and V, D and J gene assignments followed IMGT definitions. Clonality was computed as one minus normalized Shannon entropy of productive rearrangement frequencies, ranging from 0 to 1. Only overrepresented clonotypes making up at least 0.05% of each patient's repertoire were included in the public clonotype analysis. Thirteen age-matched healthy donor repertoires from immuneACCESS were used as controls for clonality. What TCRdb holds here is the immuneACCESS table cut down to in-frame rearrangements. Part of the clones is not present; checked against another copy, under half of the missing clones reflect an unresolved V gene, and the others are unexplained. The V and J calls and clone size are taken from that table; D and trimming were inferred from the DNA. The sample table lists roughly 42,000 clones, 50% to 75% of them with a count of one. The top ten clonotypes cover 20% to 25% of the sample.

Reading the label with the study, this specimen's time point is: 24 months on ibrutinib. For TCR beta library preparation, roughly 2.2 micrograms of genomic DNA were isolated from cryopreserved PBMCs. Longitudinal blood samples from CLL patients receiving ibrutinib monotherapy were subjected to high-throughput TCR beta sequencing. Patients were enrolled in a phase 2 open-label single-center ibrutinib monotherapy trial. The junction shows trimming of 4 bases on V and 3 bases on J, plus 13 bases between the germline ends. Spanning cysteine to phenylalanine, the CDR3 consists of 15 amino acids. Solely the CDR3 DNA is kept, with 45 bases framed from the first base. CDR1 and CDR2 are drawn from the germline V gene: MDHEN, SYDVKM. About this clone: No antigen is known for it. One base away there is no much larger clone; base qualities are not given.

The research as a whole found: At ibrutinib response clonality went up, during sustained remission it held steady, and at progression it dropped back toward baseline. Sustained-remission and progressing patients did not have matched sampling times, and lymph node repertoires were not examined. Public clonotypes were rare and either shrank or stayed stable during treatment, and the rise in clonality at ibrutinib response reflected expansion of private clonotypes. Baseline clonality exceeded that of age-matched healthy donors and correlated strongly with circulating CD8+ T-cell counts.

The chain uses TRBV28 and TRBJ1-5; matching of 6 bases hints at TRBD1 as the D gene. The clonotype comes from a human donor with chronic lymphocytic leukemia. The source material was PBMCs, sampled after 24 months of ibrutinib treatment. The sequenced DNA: TGTGCCAGCAGTTCAGAAGGGGGAAACAATCAGCCCCAGCATTTT. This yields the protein CASSSEGGNNQPQHF.